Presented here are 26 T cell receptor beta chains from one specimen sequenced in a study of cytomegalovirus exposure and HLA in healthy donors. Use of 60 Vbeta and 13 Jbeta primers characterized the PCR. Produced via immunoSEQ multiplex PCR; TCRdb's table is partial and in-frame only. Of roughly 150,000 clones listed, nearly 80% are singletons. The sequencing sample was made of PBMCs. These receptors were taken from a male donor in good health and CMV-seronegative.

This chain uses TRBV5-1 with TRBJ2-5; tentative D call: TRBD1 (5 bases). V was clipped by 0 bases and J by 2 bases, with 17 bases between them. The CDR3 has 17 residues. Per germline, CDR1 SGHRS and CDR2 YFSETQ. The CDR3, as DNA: TGCGCCAGCAGCTTGGCTACAGGAAGCTTACAACAAGAGACCCAGTACTTC. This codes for CASSLATGSLQQETQYF.

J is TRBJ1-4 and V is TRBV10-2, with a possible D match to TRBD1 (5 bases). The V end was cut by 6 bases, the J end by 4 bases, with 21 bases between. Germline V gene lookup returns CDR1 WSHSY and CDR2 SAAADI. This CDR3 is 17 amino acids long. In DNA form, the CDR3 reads TGCGCCAGCAGCGGAGCAACTAAGGGGATGCGTAATGAAAAACTGTTTTTT. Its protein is CASSGATKGMRNEKLFF.

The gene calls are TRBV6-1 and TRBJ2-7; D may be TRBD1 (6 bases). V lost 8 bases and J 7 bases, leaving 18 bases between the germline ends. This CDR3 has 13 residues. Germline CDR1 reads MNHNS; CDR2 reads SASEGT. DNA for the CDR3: TGTGCCAGCCGGGACACCGGGGACCGGGAGCAGTACTTC. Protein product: CASRDTGDREQYF.

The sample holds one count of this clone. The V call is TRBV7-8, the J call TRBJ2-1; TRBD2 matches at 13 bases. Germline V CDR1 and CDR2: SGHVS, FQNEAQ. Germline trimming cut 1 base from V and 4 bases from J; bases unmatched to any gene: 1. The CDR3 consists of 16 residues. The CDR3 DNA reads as TGTGCCAGCAGCTTAGGGGGACTAGCGGGGTACAATGAGCAGTTCTTC. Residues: CASSLGGLAGYNEQFF.

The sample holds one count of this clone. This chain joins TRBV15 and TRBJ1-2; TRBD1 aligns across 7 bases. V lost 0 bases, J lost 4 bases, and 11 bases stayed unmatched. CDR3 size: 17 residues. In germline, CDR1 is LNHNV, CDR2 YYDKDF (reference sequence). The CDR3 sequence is CATSRDRVPGQPYGYTF. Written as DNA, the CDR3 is TGTGCCACCAGCAGAGATCGGGTCCCGGGACAGCCCTATGGCTACACCTTC.

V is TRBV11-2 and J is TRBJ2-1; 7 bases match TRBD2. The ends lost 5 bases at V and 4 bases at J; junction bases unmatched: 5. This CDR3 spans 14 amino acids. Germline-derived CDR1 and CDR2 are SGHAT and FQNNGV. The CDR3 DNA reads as TGTGCCAGCAGCCGGGCTAGCGGATACAATGAGCAGTTCTTC. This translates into CASSRASGYNEQFF.

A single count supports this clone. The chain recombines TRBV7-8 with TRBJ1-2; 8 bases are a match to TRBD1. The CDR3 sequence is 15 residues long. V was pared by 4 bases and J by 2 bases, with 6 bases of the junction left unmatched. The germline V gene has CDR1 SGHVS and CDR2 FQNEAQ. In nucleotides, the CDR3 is TGTGCCAGCAGCTCAGCCGGGACAGGAAACTATGGCTACACCTTC. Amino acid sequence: CASSSAGTGNYGYTF.

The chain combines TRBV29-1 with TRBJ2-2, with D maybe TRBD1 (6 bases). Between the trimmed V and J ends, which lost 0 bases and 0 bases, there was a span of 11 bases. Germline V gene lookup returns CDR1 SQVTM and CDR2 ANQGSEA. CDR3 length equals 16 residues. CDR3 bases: TGCAGCGTTGAAGAGGGGGCCGGAACGAACACCGGGGAGCTGTTTTTT. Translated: CSVEEGAGTNTGELFF.

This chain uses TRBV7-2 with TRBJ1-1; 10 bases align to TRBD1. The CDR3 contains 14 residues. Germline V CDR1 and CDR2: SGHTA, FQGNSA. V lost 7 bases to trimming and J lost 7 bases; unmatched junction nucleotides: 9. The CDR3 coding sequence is TGTGCCAGCAATTTTAGACAGGGGGCGTTTGAAGCTTTCTTT. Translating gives CASNFRQGAFEAFF. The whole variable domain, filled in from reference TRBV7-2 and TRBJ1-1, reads GAGVSQSPSNKVTEKGKDVELRCDPISGHTALYWYRQSLGQGLEFLIYFQGNSAPDKSGLPSDRFSAERTGGSVSTLTIQRTQQEDSAVYLCASNFRQGAFEAFFGQGTRLTVV.

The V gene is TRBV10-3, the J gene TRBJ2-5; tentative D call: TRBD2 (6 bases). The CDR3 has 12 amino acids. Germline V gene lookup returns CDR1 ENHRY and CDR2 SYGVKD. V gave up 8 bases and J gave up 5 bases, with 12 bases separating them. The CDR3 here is CAISGGLETQYF. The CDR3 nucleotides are TGTGCCATCTCCGGGGGACTGGAGACCCAGTACTTC.

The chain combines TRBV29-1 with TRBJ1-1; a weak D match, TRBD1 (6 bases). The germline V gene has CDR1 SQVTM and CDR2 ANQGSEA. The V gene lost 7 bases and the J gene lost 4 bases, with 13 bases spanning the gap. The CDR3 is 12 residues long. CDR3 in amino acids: CSAGTLRTEAFF. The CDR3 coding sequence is TGCAGCGCCGGGACACTTCGCACTGAAGCTTTCTTT. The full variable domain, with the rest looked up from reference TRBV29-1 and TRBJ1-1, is SAVISQKPSRDICQRGTSLTIQCQVDSQVTMMFWYRQQPGQSLTLIATANQGSEATYESGFVIDKFPISRPNLTFSTLTVSNMSPEDSSIYLCSAGTLRTEAFFGQGTRLTVV.

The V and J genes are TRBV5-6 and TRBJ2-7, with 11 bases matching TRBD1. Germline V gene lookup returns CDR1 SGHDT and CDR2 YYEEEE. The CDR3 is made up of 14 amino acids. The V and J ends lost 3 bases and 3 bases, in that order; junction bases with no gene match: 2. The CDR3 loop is CASSWDRGDYEQYF. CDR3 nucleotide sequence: TGTGCCAGCAGCTGGGACAGGGGGGACTACGAGCAGTACTTC.

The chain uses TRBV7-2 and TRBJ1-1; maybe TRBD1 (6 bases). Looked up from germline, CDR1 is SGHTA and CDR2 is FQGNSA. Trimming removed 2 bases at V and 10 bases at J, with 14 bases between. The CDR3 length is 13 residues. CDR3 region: CASSLQGRAGAFF. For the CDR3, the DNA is TGTGCCAGCAGCTTACAGGGGAGGGCAGGAGCTTTCTTT. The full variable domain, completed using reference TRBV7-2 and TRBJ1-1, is GAGVSQSPSNKVTEKGKDVELRCDPISGHTALYWYRQSLGQGLEFLIYFQGNSAPDKSGLPSDRFSAERTGGSVSTLTIQRTQQEDSAVYLCASSLQGRAGAFFGQGTRLTVV.

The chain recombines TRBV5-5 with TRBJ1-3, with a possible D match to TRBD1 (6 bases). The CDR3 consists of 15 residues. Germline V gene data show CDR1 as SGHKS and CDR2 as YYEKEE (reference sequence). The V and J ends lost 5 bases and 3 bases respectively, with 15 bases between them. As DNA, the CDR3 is TGTGCCAGCAGTCGGACAGAAGGGTATGGAAACACCATATATTTT. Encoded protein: CASSRTEGYGNTIYF.

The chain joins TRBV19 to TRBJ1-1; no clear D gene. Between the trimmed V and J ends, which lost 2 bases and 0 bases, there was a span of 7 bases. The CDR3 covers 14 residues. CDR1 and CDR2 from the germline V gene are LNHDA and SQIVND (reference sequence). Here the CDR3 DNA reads TGTGCCAGTAGTATAAGGGAGATGAACACTGAAGCTTTCTTT. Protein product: CASSIREMNTEAFF.

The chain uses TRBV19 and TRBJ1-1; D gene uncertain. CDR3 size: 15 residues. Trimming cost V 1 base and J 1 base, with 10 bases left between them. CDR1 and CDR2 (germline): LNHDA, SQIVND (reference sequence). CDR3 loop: CASSIGQVGNTEAFF. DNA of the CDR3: TGTGCCAGTAGTATAGGGCAGGTGGGGAACACTGAAGCTTTCTTT. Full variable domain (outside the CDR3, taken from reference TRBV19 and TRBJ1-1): DGGITQSPKYLFRKEGQNVTLSCEQNLNHDAMYWYRQDPGQGLRLIYYSQIVNDFQKGDIAEGYSVSREKKESFPLTVTSAQKNPTAFYLCASSIGQVGNTEAFFGQGTRLTVV.

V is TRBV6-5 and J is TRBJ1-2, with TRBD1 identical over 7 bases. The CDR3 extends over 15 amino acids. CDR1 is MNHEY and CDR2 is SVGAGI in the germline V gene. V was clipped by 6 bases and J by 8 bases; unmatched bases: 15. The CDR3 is CASRRTGEVTGGYTF. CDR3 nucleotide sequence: TGTGCCAGCAGGCGAACCGGAGAGGTGACAGGGGGCTACACCTTC.

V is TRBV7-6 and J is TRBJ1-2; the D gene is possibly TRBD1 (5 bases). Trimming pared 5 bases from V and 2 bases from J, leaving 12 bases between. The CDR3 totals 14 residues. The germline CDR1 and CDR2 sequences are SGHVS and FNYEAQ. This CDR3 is CASSPVAGNYGYTF. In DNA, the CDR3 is TGTGCCAGCAGCCCCGTTGCAGGGAACTATGGCTACACCTTC.

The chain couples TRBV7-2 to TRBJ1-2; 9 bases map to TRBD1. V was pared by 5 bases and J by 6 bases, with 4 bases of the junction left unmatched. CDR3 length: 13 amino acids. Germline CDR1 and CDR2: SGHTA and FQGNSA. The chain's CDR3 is CASSARDRDGYTF. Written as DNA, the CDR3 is TGTGCCAGCAGCGCCCGGGACAGGGATGGCTACACCTTC.

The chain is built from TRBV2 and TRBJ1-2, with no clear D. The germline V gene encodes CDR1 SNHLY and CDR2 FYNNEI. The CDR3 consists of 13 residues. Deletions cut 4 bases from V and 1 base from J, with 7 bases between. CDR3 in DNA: TGTGCCAGCAGTGTCCAGGTTAACTATGGCTACACCTTC. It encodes CASSVQVNYGYTF.

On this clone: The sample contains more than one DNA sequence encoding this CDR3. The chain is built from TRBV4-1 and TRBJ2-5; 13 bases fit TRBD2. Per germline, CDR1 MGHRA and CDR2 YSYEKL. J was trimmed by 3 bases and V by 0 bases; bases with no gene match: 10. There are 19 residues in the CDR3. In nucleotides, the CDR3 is TGCGCCAGCAGCCAAGACGCGGGACTAGCGGGGCCTTCCGAAGAGACCCAGTACTTC. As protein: CASSQDAGLAGPSEETQYF.

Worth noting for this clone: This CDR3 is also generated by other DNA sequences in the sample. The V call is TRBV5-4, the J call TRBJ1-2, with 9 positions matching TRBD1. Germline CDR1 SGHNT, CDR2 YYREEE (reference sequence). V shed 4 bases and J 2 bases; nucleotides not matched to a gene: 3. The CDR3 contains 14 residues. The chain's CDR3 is CASSPGQGNYGYTF. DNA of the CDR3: TGTGCCAGCAGCCCTGGACAGGGGAACTATGGCTACACCTTC. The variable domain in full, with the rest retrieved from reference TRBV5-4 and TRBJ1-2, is ETGVTQSPTHLIKTRGQQVTLRCSSQSGHNTVSWYQQALGQGPQFIFQYYREEENGRGNFPPRFSGLQFPNYSSELNVNALELDDSALYLCASSPGQGNYGYTFGSGTRLTVV.

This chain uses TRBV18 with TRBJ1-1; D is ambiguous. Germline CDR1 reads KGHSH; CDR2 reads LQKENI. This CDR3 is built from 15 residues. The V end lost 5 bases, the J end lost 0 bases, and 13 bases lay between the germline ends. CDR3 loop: CASSSLSGMNTEAFF. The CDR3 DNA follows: TGTGCCAGCTCATCACTGTCGGGGATGAACACTGAAGCTTTCTTT.

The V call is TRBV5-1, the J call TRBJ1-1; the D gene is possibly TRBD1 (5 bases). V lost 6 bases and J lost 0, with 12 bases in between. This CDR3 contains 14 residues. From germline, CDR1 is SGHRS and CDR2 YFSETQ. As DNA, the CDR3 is TGCGCCAGCAAGGGCCAGGGAATGAACACTGAAGCTTTCTTT. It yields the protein CASKGQGMNTEAFF.

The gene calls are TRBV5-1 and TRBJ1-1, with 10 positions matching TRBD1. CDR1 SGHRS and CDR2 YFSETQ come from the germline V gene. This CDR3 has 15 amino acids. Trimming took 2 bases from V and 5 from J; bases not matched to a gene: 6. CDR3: CASSFTGTGDTEAFF. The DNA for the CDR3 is TGCGCCAGCAGCTTTACGGGGACAGGGGATACTGAAGCTTTCTTT.

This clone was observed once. The CDR3 DNA sequence: TGTGCCAGCAGCTCTGAACAGGGACGGGGCTATGGCTACACCTTC. Protein sequence: CASSSEQGRGYGYTF. The V call is TRBV7-6, the J call TRBJ1-2; possible D gene TRBD1, 6 bases. The germline V gene has CDR1 SGHVS and CDR2 FNYEAQ. V was pared by 4 bases and J by 4 bases, with 16 bases between. The length of the CDR3 is 15 residues.